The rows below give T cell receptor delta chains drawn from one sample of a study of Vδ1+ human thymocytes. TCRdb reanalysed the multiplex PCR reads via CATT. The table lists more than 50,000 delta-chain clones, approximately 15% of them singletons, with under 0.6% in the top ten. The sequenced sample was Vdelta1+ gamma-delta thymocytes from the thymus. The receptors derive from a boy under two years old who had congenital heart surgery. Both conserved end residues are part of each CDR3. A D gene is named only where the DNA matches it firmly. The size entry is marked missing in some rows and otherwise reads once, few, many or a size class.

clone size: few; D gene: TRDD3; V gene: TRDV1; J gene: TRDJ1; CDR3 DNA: TGTGCTCTTGGGGTCCAGTGGGCCCTACTGGGGGATACTAGGAGGACCGATAAACTCATCTTT; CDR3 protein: CALGVQWALLGDTRRTDKLIF
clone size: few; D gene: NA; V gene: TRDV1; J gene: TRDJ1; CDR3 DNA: TGTGCTCTTGGGGAACTCCCTCCGACCAGACTGAAGTACACCGATAAACTCATCTTT; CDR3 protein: CALGELPPTRLKYTDKLIF
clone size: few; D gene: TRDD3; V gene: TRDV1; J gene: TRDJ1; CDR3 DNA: TGTGCTCTTGGGGAGACGCCTGTCCCGGACTCGACTGGGGGATACATCGATAAACTCATCTTT; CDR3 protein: CALGETPVPDSTGGYIDKLIF
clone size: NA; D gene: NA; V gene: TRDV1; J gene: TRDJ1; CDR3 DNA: TGTGCTCTTGGGGGTATAACTGGGCCTTATTACACCGATAAACTCATCTTT; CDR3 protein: CALGGITGPYYTDKLIF
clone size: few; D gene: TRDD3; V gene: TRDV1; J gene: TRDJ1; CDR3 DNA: TGTGCTCTTGGGGAACTAGTCCTACCAGATCTGGGGGATACGAATTGGTCAGGGAAACTCACCTTT; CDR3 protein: CALGELVLPDLGDTNWSGKLTF
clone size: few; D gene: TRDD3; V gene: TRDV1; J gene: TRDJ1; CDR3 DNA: TGTGCTCTTGGGAAGGGATTTCCTACGATCCACTGGGGGACCTCCCCGAACGATAAACTCATCTTT; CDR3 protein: CALGKGFPTIHWGTSPNDKLIF
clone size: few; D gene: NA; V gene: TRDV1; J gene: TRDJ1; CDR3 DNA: TGTGCTCTTGGGGAAGGACACGGGGATTACACCGATAAACTCATCTTT; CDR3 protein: CALGEGHGDYTDKLIF
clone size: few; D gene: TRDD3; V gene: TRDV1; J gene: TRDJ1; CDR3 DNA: TGTGCTCTTGGGCCACGATTCGAGGGGGATACCGACGAGGGTAAACTCATCTTT; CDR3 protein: CALGPRFEGDTDEGKLIF
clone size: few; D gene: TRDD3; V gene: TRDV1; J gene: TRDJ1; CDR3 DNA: TGTGCTCTTGGGGGAGCCACTTTCCTACTGGGGGATACTCCCGATAAACTCATCTTT; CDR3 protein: CALGGATFLLGDTPDKLIF
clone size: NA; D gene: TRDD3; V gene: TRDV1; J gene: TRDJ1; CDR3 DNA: TGTGCTCTTGGGATACCTGGCCTTCCCGTATCGTATATGGTACTGGGGGATACCGATAAACTCATCTTT; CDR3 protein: CALGIPGLPVSYMVLGDTDKLIF
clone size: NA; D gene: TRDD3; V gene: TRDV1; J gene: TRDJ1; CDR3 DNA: TGTGCTCTTGGGGAACATACTTTAAGGGGGATACGCGATTATAAACTCATCTTT; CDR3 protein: CALGEHTLRGIRDYKLIF
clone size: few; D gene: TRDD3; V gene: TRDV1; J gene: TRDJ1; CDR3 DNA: TGTGCTCTTGGGGAACTTGGATTACTGGGGTTAACCGATAAACTCATCTTT; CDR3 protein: CALGELGLLGLTDKLIF
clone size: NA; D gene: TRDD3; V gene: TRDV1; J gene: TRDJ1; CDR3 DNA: TGTGCTCTTGGGGGGAGACTTTTCTACGATGTGGGGGATCTAGGCACCGATAAACTCATCTTT; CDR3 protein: CALGGRLFYDVGDLGTDKLIF
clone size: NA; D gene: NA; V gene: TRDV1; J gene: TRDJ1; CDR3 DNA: TGTGCTCTTGGGGATCCTCGCCTTCCTACGTACTGGGGGATGCCCGATAAACTCATCTTT; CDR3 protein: CALGDPRLPTYWGMPDKLIF
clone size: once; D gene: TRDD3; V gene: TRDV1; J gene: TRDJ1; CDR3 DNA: TGTGCTCTTGGGGAACTCGGCCGAAACTTCCCTCCACTGGGGGATATTTTGAAACTCATCTTT; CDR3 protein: CALGELGRNFPPLGDILKLIF
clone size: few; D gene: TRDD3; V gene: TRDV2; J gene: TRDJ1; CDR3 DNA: TGTGCCTGTGACACCGAACTGGGGGATACTCTCTTAAGAACCGATAAACTCATCTTT; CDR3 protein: CACDTELGDTLLRTDKLIF
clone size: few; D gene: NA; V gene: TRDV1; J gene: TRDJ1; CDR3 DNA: TGTGCTCTTGGGGACTCCTACGTCTACCCATACACCGATAAACTCATCTTT; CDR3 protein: CALGDSYVYPYTDKLIF
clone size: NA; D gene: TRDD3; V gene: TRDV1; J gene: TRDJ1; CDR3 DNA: TGTGCTCTTGGGGAACGGGCCTACAAGCACTGGGGGATAGCCGATAAACTCATCTTT; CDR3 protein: CALGERAYKHWGIADKLIF
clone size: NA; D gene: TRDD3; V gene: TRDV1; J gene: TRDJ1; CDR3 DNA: TGTGCTCTTGGGGGCCCCCCCTCCTACGACTGGGGGCGAGTTCGGAAACTCATCTTT; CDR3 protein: CALGGPPSYDWGRVRKLIF
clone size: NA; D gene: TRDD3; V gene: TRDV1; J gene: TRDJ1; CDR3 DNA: TGTGCTCTTGGGGAGTTCCTGGGGGATACGTTGTACACCGATAAACTCATCTTT; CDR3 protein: CALGEFLGDTLYTDKLIF
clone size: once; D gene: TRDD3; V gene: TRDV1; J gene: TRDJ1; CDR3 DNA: TGTGCTCTTGCAACCTGGCCCCCGTACTGGGGGATACTAACCACCGATAAACTCATCTTT; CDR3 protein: CALATWPPYWGILTTDKLIF
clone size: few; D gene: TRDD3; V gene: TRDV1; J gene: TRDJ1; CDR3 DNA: TGTGCTCTTGGGGACCCCCACTACGGGGGGATATCGTACACCGATAAACTCATCTTT; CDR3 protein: CALGDPHYGGISYTDKLIF
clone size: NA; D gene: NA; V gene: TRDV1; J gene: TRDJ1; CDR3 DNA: TGTGCTCTTGGGGAACTAGTTTTTCTTCCTACGTATTCTGGGGGACCCCAGACCCCGTACACCGATAAACTCATCTTT; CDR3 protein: CALGELVFLPTYSGGPQTPYTDKLIF
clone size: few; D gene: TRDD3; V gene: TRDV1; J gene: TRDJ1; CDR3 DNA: TGTGCTCTTGGGGAGGGGGTCCCGAACTGGGGGTCGAAACTCATCTTT; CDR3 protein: CALGEGVPNWGSKLIF
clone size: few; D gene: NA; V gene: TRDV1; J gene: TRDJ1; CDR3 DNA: TGTGCTCTTGGGGAACTGATCCGGGGGAAGTACACCGATAAACTCATCTTT; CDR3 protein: CALGELIRGKYTDKLIF
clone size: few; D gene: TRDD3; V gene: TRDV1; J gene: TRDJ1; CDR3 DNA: TGTGCTCTTGGGGAACGAGGGTTCCTAGCCTTACTGGGGGATACGCCCACCCCATACACCGATAAACTCATCTTT; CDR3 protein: CALGERGFLALLGDTPTPYTDKLIF
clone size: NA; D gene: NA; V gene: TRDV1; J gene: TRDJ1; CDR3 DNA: TGTGCTCTTGGGGAACGTTGTTGGGGCGAATCTCATTACACCGATAAACTCATCTTT; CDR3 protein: CALGERCWGESHYTDKLIF
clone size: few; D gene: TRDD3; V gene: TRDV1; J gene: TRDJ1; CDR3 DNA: TGTGCTCTTGGGGAACGACGCCGTACTGGGGGATACACCGATAAACTCATCTTT; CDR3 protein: CALGERRRTGGYTDKLIF
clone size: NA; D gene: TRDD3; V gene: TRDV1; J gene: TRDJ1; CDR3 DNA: TGTGCTCTTGGGGAAAAAGGCCTTGGGGGATTAGACAAACTCATCTTT; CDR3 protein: CALGEKGLGGLDKLIF
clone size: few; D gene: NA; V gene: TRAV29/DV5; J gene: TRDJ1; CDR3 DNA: NA; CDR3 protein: CSVPLCSKRKVLGRGDKLIF
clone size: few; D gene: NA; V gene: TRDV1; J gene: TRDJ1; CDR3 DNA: TGTGCTCTTGGGGAACTTTTCTCACGTACCGATAAACTCATCTTT; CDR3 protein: CALGELFSRTDKLIF
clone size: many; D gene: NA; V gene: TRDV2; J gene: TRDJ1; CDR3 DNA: TGTGCCTGTGACACATGGTCAGCGGGGTACACCGATAAACTCATCTTT; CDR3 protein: CACDTWSAGYTDKLIF
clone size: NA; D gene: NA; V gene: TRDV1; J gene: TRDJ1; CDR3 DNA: TGTGCTCTTGGGGAAATCGTATCGGGGCGGTACACCGATAAACTCATCTTT; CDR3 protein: CALGEIVSGRYTDKLIF
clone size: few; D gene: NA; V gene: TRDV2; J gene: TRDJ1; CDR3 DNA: TGTGCCTGTGACCGCCAACCCATCTTT; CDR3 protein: CACDRQPIF
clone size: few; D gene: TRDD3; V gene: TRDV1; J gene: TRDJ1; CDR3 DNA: TGTGCTCTTGGGGACCTACGCTGGGGGATAAGCGATAAACTCATCTTT; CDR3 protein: CALGDLRWGISDKLIF
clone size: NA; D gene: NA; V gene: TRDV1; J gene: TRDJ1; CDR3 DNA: TGTGCTCTTGGGGTTTCCTACTTGGGGATGAACACCGATAAACTCATCTTT; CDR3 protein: CALGVSYLGMNTDKLIF
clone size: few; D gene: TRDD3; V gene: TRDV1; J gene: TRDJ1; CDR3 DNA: TGTGCTCTTGGGGAACCCGTCTTGGCCCCTACGGGACAACGCTGGGGGGACGGTGTTACCGATAAACTCATCTTT; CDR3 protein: CALGEPVLAPTGQRWGDGVTDKLIF
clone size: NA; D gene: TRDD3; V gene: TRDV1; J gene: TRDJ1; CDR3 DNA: TGTGCTCTTGGGGACTGGGGGGGGAACAGGTACACCGATAAACTCATCTTT; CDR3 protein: CALGDWGGNRYTDKLIF
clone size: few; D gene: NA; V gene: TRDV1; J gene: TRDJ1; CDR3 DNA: TGTGCTCTTGGGGAACCCACTTCCCTGTTCACCGATAAACTCATCTTT; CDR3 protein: CALGEPTSLFTDKLIF
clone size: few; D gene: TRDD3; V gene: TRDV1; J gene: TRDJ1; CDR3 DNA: TGTGCTCTTGGGGAATCGTACCTACACACTGGGGGCTGCACCGATAAACTCATCTTT; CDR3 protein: CALGESYLHTGGCTDKLIF
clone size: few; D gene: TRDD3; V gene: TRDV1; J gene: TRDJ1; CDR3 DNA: TGTGCTCTTGATGTCCCACACGGCGGTGGGGGAACTCCGTACACCGATAAACTCATCTTT; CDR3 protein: CALDVPHGGGGTPYTDKLIF
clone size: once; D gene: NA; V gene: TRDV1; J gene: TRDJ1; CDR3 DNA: TGTGCTCTTGGGGAAAGGGGTTATATAAAGCCAAACACCGATAAACTCATCTTT; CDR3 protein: CALGERGYIKPNTDKLIF
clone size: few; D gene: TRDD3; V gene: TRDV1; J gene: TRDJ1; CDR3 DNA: TGTGCTCTTGGGGAATCTCCCCCGTCCTACTTGGCTGGGGGACCCACCGATAAATTCATCTTT; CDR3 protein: CALGESPPSYLAGGPTDKFIF
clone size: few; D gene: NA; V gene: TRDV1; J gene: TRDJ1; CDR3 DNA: TGTGCTCTGACTAATCTTCGTTACACCGATAAACTCATCTTT; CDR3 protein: CALTNLRYTDKLIF
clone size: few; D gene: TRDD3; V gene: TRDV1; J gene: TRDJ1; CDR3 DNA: TGTGCTCTTGGAGGATGCCGGGCTCCCCCCGACCCCTACTGGGGGAAACTCATCTTT; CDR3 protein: CALGGCRAPPDPYWGKLIF